The subject of this entry is one T cell receptor (beta chain). The antigen is unknown. This entry comes from a study of cytomegalovirus exposure and HLA in healthy donors. Background on the study: Later analysis reported that the 110 or so validation repertoires shared the platform of the 600 to 750 first-cohort repertoires.

This CDR3 has 15 residues. Looked up from germline, CDR1 is SGHRS and CDR2 is YFSETQ. Trimming left V 3 bases short and J 4 bases short, with 15 bases between. General study findings and limits: Reports described diagnosis of cytomegalovirus status by the classifier as highly specific and sensitive. Rare TCR sequences predominated, though certain public TCRs were found in many donors. In vitro work confirmed that three CMV-associated chains recognize CMV antigens.

Profiled with immunoSEQ multiplex PCR; TCRdb holds only in-frame clones, not every one. The profile shows about 220,000 clones, approximately 88% of them singletons. The chain has TRBV5-1 and TRBJ2-3; a weak D match, TRBD2 (5 bases). Sequencing input: PBMCs. The sequence derives from a woman between 25 and 40 years old in good health and CMV-seropositive. The CDR3: CASSSVAGRPDTQYF. For the CDR3, the DNA is TGCGCCAGCAGCTCGGTCGCGGGCAGGCCAGATACGCAGTATTTT.